This TCR beta chain was found in a study of T cell responses to AZD1222 COVID-19 vaccine. Germline values: CDR1 SGHTA, CDR2 FQGNSA. The CDR3 runs to 13 residues. Trimming took 3 bases from V and 1 from J, leaving 6 bases between them. Sequenced by immunoSEQ multiplex PCR; TCRdb stores in-frame clones only, minus some. The sample shows roughly 110,000 clones, 91% of them seen only once. The clonotype was recovered from an adult in good health. The source was peripheral blood, collected on day 0 of AZD1222 vaccination. This chain uses TRBV7-2 with TRBJ1-1; weak D call: TRBD1 (6 bases). DNA of the CDR3: TGTGCCAGCAGCTTGGGACAGAACACTGAAGCTTTCTTT. This codes for CASSLGQNTEAFF.